This T cell receptor (beta chain) stems from a study of a mutant IDH1 vaccine in newly diagnosed glioma. Study at large: There were eight vaccinations for patients, given in weeks 1, 3, 5, 7, 11, 15, 19 and 23. Radiotherapy alone preceded vaccination by 4-6 weeks; alternatively, vaccination started with temozolomide cycles. Patients got radiotherapy, temozolomide, or both beforehand, and most got both.

Concerning this clone: Its matching antigen is unknown.

Germline V CDR1 and CDR2: SGHTA, FQGNSA. The CDR3 has 17 amino acids. The V segment lost 8 bases and the J segment 7 bases; nucleotides outside the gene matches: 20. Whole-study findings and limits: Among top peripheral T cell clonotypes, changes seemed unrelated to pseudoprogression.

Clones were sequenced by immunoSEQ multiplex PCR, and TCRdb holds only the in-frame ones, with some missing. The sample yields about 40,000 clones, roughly 84% seen once. Time point described: week 11, during vaccination. Alongside topical imiquimod, each dose of vaccine comprised 300 ug of mutant IDH1 20-mer peptide. The chain has TRBV7-2 and TRBJ2-1; 7 positions agree with TRBD2. The clonotype comes from a man in his forties with glioma. The material was PBMCs, obtained from a glioma patient whose treatment included an IDH1 peptide vaccine. The CDR3, as DNA: TGTGCCAGCCAATATCGGCTAGCGGAGAGTACCGGTAATGAGCAGTTCTTC. It yields the protein CASQYRLAESTGNEQFF.